This TCR beta chain was documented in a study of early T cells in non-severe SARS-CoV-2 infection. In the study overall: Sequenced bulk RNA came from whole blood that was unsorted, and chains were unpaired. Study-level points and caveats: Anti-spike CD8 specificities were favored by VDJdb matching, whose results missed private and CD4 specificities.

Individual cDNA molecules each received unique molecular identifiers attached to them. TCRdb reprocessed the 5' RACE reads with MiXCR, giving one entry per CDR3 protein. The sample consists of about 77,000 distinct CDR3 sequences, about a sixth of them appearing once. Germline V gives CDR1 DFQATT, CDR2 SNEGSKA (reference sequence). J lost 8 bases, V lost 5 bases, and 13 bases had no gene match. This CDR3 region has 15 residues. In its sample, this clonotype was seen a few times. Its antigen remains unidentified. Input material: whole blood. The sequence came from an adult who was a healthcare worker with PCR-confirmed SARS-CoV-2 infection or an uninfected control (not recorded which). This rearrangement joins TRBV20-1 to TRBJ2-1; 9 nucleotides line up with TRBD1. The CDR3, as DNA: TGCAGTGCTCTACACGCGGGACAGGGAAATGATGAGCAGTTCTTC. Its translation: CSALHAGQGNDEQFF.